The present T cell receptor (beta chain) was sequenced within a study of blood T cell repertoires in COVID-19 (dated by TCRdb to 2020 to 2022). Turning to the overall study: Samples covering the acute and convalescent phases of COVID-19 were provided by collaborators in the United States, Italy and Spain. The prospective study material was composed of cDNA or gDNA derived from T cells, B-cell-depleted T cells, or PBMCs. Subjects who had been exposed to COVID-19, were actively infected with it, or had recovered from it provided the deeply sampled blood TCRbeta repertoires that made up the dataset. The repertoires were released in a freely available public database meant as a resource for research on the immune response to SARS-CoV-2. The samples were drawn from two sources: the first 160 participants of the ongoing ImmuneRACE study, and 950 to 1,500 subjects contributed by 6 global collaborators. The sample metadata nearly always contained a de-identified subject ID, COVID-19 status, age in years and sex. Where available, HLA class I and class II types were taken from metadata supplied by the sample provider and were not determined by assay-based typing.

V sheds 6 bases and J sheds 4 bases, leaving 10 bases between their ends. For CDR1 and CDR2, the germline V gene lists MNHEY and SVGAGI. The CDR3, from cysteine to phenylalanine, totals 13 residues. CDR3 DNA is the only sequence kept; it has 39 bases, read in frame from the first base. In the prospective study, participants were 18 to 89 years old, resided in about 25 geographic areas of the United States, and were enrolled through a virtual design. To assign participants to cohorts, the prospective study relied on clinical history that participants themselves reported in a screening survey and a study questionnaire. Recovered participants in ImmuneRACE Cohort 3 were defined by two consecutive negative NP/OP PCR tests, clearance by a healthcare professional, or resolution of symptoms. Mobile phlebotomists in the prospective study collected whole blood, serum and a nasopharyngeal or oropharyngeal swab from every participant. Over an approximately 2-month period, participants in the prospective study had the option of providing additional blood draws and questionnaires. Prospective study blood samples were shipped either frozen or at room temperature before DNA extraction.

TCRbeta CDR3 regions were amplified from genomic DNA by means of the immunoSEQ Assay, a bias-controlled multiplex PCR. On the study's bioinformatics: Within the assay, amplification of reference gene primers was used to estimate how many nucleated cells each sample contained. To quantify the absolute abundance of each unique TCRbeta CDR3 rearrangement, sequence reads were collapsed and filtered. For each sample, productive Simpson clonality was calculated by taking the square root of Simpson's diversity index across productive rearrangements. TCRdb took this table from immuneACCESS and kept in-frame rearrangements with V and J called. Such tables lack part of the clones; where checked against another copy, unresolved V genes explain under half of the gap, and the rest is unexplained. The V and J calls and clone size come from that table; D and trimming were worked out from the DNA. The sample has about 320,000 clones on record, roughly 87% of them singletons. Under 6% of the sample lies in the top ten.

Beyond this particular receptor, the publication reports: The amount of clinical and demographic metadata varied by source and participant and was provided uncurated.

This clone was counted a single time. The target of this receptor is not known. Qualities for individual bases were not recorded, and no much larger clone is one base off. The TCR was taken from a woman in her twenties or thirties who had recovered from COVID-19. Recombination joined TRBV6-5 with TRBJ1-3; the D gene is perhaps TRBD1, from 5 matching bases. Input material: PBMCs or T cells enriched from blood (not recorded which). At the DNA level, the sequence is TGTGCCAGCAGGGAGGGGAACGGAAACACCATATATTTT. Its protein reads: CASREGNGNTIYF.